The T cell receptor beta chain under discussion was sequenced for a study of monozygotic twins with inflammatory bowel disease. Findings and caveats of the study: Diversity of TCRbeta measured by inverse Simpson was lower in IBD patients than in healthy co-twins. No single strong signal or clonotype associated with IBD was supported.

About this clonotype: Its antigen is undetermined.

Skipping T cell sorting, the study isolated total RNA directly from whole blood. In eight separate reactions per sample, cDNA was generated. TCRdb reprocessed the 5' RACE reads; each CDR3 protein has one entry and no DNA is given. The listing contains approximately 420,000 distinct CDR3 sequences. The CDR3 consists of 15 residues. Germline CDR1 KGHDR, CDR2 SFDVKD. This sequence originates from a human donor with ulcerative colitis or Crohn's disease, or a healthy co-twin of an affected twin (not recorded which). Sequencing was carried out using blood. This sequence joins TRBV24-1 and TRBJ2-5; TCRdb calls TRBD2, which cannot be checked without DNA. The CDR3 sequence is CATSDSPSSWETQYF.